In its sample, the clone carrying this T cell receptor beta chain was seen many times. Its antigen is currently unknown. Germline V gene lookup returns CDR1 KGHDR and CDR2 SFDVKD. J lost 3 bases, V lost 2 bases, and 2 bases had no gene match. This CDR3 is 15 amino acids long. This sample stems from a study of metastatic and nonmetastatic thyroid tumors. About the research overall: Across blood and tumor or nodule tissue, repertoires from malignant and benign thyroid patients were compared with one another.

Per the original data handling: The authors used CDR3 differences across clinicopathological groups to build a distant-metastasis classifier for papillary thyroid cancer. Via MiXCR, TCRdb re-called the PCR reads. TCRdb's processing, not the authors', yielded these V and J calls. This table has 20,000 to 25,000 clones, 10% to 15% appearing once. All patients were untreated before thyroid surgery. The study's findings and limits: In both blood and tumor samples, TCR beta diversity was reported significantly higher for malignant than benign nodules.

The gene calls are TRBV24-1 and TRBJ2-7; 11 positions match TRBD1. The specimen sequenced was blood. This receptor was identified in a female donor with papillary thyroid cancer or a benign thyroid nodule (not recorded which). Some clones in this sample may be carry-over from other donors' samples. The CDR3, as DNA: TGTGCCACCAGTGATTCTGGGACAGGGGGCTACGAGCAGTACTTC. Encoded protein: CATSDSGTGGYEQYF.